What follows describes a single TCR beta chain. Its antigen is not known. This entry comes from a study of fetal regulatory T cell absence and autoimmunity. The wider study: IPEX patients had exocrine pancreas autoimmunity without clinical diabetes.

This was a survey-level run. Assay: immunoSEQ multiplex PCR; the TCRdb copy retains only in-frame clones and omits some. The data show tens of thousands of clones, about 80% seen once. Broader study findings: TRB gene family usage was broadly similar in cord blood and pancreas. Pancreas TCRs were oligoclonally enriched versus cord blood, some clones over 85-fold.

The CDR3 contains 16 residues. Trimming took 3 bases from V and 0 from J; bases not matched to a gene: 6. The V gene's germline CDR1 is SGHRS and CDR2 YFSETQ. The sequencing sample was made of cord blood. The TCR was taken from a newborn boy with IPEX syndrome. V and J are TRBV5-1 and TRBJ2-1, with TRBD2 matching over 7 bases. The CDR3 loop is CASSWYSGGSYNEQFF. CDR3 sequence (DNA): TGCGCCAGCAGCTGGTACTCGGGAGGCTCCTACAATGAGCAGTTCTTC.